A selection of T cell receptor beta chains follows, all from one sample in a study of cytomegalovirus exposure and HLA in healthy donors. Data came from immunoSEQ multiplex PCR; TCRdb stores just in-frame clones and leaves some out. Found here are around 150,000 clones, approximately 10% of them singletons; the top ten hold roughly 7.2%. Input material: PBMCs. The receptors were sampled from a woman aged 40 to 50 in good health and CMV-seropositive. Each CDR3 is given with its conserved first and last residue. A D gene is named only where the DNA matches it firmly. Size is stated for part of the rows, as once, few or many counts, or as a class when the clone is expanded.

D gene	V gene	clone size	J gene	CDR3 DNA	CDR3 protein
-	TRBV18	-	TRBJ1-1	TGTGCCAGCTCAGGACTGGACCCTTCCCTGAACACTGAAGCTTTCTTT	CASSGLDPSLNTEAFF
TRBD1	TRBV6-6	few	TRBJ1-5	TGTGCCAGCAGGAGGGGGCAACAGCCCCAGCATTTT	CASRRGQQPQHF
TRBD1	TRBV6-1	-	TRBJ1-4	TGTGCCAGCAGTGACGAACAGGGGTGGGAAAAACTGTTTTTT	CASSDEQGWEKLFF
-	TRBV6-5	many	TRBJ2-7	TGTGCCAGCAGTTCCCCAATAGCTCAGGGGGGCTACGAGCAGTACTTC	CASSSPIAQGGYEQYF
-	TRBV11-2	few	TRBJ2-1	TGTGCCAGCAGCCCCCTCAGGGGCTACAATGAGCAGTTCTTC	CASSPLRGYNEQFF
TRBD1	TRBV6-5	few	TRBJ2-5	TGTGCCAGCAGTTCCTCGACAGGGGGAGAGACCCAGTACTTC	CASSSSTGGETQYF
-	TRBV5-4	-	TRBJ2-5	TGTGCCAGCAGCGACAGCTATGCACCCTGGGAGACCCAGTACTTC	CASSDSYAPWETQYF
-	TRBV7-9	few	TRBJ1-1	TGTGCCAGCAGCCTCGGGACAACTGAAGCTTTCTTT	CASSLGTTEAFF
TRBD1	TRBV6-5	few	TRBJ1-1	TGTGCCAGCAGTTACTCGAAGGGACAGCGACTATTCTTT	CASSYSKGQRLFF
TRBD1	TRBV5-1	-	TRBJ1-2	TGCGCCAGCAGCTCCACTACGGACAGGGGGAACTATGGCTACACCTTC	CASSSTTDRGNYGYTF
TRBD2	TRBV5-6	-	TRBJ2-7	TGTGCCAGCAGCTCATGGACTAGCTACCACGAGCAGTACTTC	CASSSWTSYHEQYF
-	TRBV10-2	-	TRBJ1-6	TGCGCCAGCAGTGAGGGGGGGAATAATTCACCCCTCCACTTT	CASSEGGNNSPLHF
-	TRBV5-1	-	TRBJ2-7	TGCGCCAGCAGCACAACAGGAACCTACGAGCAGTACTTC	CASSTTGTYEQYF
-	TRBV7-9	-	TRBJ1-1	TGTGCCAGCAGCCCGCCAGGTTCGGCTGAAGCTTTCTTT	CASSPPGSAEAFF
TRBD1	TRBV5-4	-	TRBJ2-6	TGTGCCAGCAGCTTGAGGGGGCTCTACTCTGGGGCCAACGTCCTGACTTTC	CASSLRGLYSGANVLTF
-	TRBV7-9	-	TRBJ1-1	TGTGCCAGCAGCTTCGGACAATGGAACACTGAAGCTTTCTTT	CASSFGQWNTEAFF
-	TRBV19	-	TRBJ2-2	TGTGCCACACGAACAGGGCCGCCATACACCGGGGAGCTGTTTTTT	CATRTGPPYTGELFF
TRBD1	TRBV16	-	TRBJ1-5	TGTGCCAGCAGCCAATGGGTAGCGGGGACAGCGGGAGATCAGCCCCAGCATTTT	CASSQWVAGTAGDQPQHF
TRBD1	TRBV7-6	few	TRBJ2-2	TGTGCCAGCAGCCAGATCCCGGGACAGGATGATGTTATTAGCACCGGGGAGCTGTTTTTT	CASSQIPGQDDVISTGELFF
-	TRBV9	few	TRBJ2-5	TGTGCCAGCAGCGTAGATCGAACACAAGAGACCCAGTACTTC	CASSVDRTQETQYF
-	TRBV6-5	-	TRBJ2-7	TGTGCCAGCAGTCGGACTTTTGGAAACGAGCAGTACTTC	CASSRTFGNEQYF
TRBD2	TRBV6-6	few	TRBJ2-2	TGTGCCAGCAGCGGAGCGGGGGGGCGGAACACCGGGGAGCTGTTTTTT	CASSGAGGRNTGELFF
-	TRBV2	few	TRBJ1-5	TGTGCCAGCATGCCGGACAGTGGCTTTATTCAGCCCCAGCATTTT	CASMPDSGFIQPQHF
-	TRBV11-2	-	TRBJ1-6	TGTGCCAGCAGCTTAGACGGGATAGGAAGCTCCTATAATTCACCCCTCCACTTT	CASSLDGIGSSYNSPLHF
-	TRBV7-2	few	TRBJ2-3	TGTGCCAGCAGCTTAGTATCGAGCACAGATACGCAGTATTTT	CASSLVSSTDTQYF
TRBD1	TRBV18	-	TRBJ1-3	TGTGCCAGCTCACAACGGACAGGGAGCGGAAACACCATATATTTT	CASSQRTGSGNTIYF
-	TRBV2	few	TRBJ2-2	TGTGCCAGCAGTAGGTTCGCGGGCTGGGAGAACACCGGGGAGCTGTTTTTT	CASSRFAGWENTGELFF
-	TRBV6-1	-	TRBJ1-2	TGTGCCAGCAGCCTGGGACACCTCTATGGCTACACCTTC	CASSLGHLYGYTF
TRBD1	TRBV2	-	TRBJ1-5	TGTGCCAGCAGTGGACGACAGGGCTACAATCAGCCCCAGCATTTT	CASSGRQGYNQPQHF
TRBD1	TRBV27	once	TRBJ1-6	TGTGCCAGCAGAACCGGGACAGGGTCTAATTCACCCCTCCACTTT	CASRTGTGSNSPLHF
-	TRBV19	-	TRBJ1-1	TGTGCCAGTAGAGTTGACAAGTTAGCGGAAGCTTTCTTT	CASRVDKLAEAFF
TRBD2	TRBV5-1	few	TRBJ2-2	TGCGCCAGCAGCTTGGTCGGACTAGCGGGGGCGGAGCTGTTTTTT	CASSLVGLAGAELFF
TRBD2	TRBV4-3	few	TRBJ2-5	TGCGCCAGCAGCCAAGAGTTAGCGGGAGAGACCCAGTACTTC	CASSQELAGETQYF
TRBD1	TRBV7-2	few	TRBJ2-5	TGTGCCAGCAGCTTAGGGAACAGGGGGCGGGAGACCCAGTACTTC	CASSLGNRGRETQYF
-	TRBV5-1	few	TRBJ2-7	TGCGCCAGCAGCGGAAACAGGTTAGCCTACGAGCAGTACTTC	CASSGNRLAYEQYF
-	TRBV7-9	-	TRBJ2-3	TGTGCCAGCAGCCCGGGGGTTGAAGTGACAGATACGCAGTATTTT	CASSPGVEVTDTQYF
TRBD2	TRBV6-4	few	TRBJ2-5	TGTGCCAGCAGTGACCTAGCGGGGGGCGTCCATGAGACCCAGTACTTC	CASSDLAGGVHETQYF
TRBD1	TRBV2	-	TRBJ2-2	TGTGCCAGCAGTTATATGGGGACAGGGGTTTCCTCCGGGGAGCTGTTTTTT	CASSYMGTGVSSGELFF
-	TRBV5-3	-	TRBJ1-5	TGTGCCAGAAGCCCGTTTCGAGGTCTTGTTAGCGGGGATCATCAGCCCCAGCATTTT	CARSPFRGLVSGDHQPQHF
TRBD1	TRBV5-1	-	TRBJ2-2	TGCGCCAGCAGCTTAACGGGACAGGGGCAGGTGGACACCGGGGAGCTGTTTTTT	CASSLTGQGQVDTGELFF
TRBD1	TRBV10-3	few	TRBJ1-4	TGTGCCACAGGACAGGGCACTAATGAAAAACTGTTTTTT	CATGQGTNEKLFF
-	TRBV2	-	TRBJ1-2	TGTGCCAGCAGTGAATTGGCCAGGGTGGGGGGCTACACCTTC	CASSELARVGGYTF
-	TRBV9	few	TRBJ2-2	TGTGCCAGCAGCGTAGCGCCTACGAACACCGGGGAGCTGTTTTTT	CASSVAPTNTGELFF
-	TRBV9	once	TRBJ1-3	TGTGCCAGCAGCGCCGACCCTAGGGGATCTGGAAACACCATATATTTT	CASSADPRGSGNTIYF
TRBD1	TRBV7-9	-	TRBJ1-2	TGTGCCAGCAGCTTCACCAACCAGGGGGCCAACTATGGCTACACCTTC	CASSFTNQGANYGYTF
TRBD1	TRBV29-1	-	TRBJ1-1	TGCAGCGTTCCTGGACAGGTTAACACTGAAGCTTTCTTT	CSVPGQVNTEAFF